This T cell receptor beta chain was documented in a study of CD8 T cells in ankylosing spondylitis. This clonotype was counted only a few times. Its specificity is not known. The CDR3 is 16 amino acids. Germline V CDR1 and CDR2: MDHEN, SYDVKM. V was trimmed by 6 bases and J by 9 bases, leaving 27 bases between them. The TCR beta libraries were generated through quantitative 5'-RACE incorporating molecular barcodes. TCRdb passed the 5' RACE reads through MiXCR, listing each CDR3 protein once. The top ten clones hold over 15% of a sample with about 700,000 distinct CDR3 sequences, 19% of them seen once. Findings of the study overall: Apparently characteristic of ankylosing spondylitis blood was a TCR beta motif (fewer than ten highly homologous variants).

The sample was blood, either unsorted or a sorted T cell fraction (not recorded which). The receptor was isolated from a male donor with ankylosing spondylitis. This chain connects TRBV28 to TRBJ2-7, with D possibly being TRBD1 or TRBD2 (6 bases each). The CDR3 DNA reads TGTGCCAGCAGACCGGACGGGGGCCGCGCAACTGGGGCGCAGTACTTC. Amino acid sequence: CASRPDGGRATGAQYF.